This is a list of T cell receptor beta chains from one sample in a study of T cell responses to AZD1222 COVID-19 vaccine. The method was immunoSEQ multiplex PCR; TCRdb's version includes in-frame clones alone and lacks a portion of them. The sample includes tens of thousands of clones, 80% to 90% seen only once; the top ten take roughly 10%. The sequencing used peripheral blood, collected 28 days after the second AZD1222 dose. The origin of the receptors is an adult who received the AZD1222 COVID-19 vaccine. CDR3s include the opening cysteine and the closing phenylalanine or tryptophan.

V	J	CDR3
TRBV28	TRBJ1-4	CASSRPANEKLFF
TRBV28	TRBJ2-7	CASSPGGASWEQYF
TRBV6-1	TRBJ2-7	CASSEAGTGNYEQYF
TRBV12-3/TRBV12-4	TRBJ1-4	CASSFQREKLFF
TRBV7-6	TRBJ1-1	CAVQGLNTEAFF
TRBV11-2	TRBJ1-5	CASSSENAGNQPQHF
TRBV28	TRBJ2-7	CASSFAAVSYF
TRBV4-2	TRBJ2-1	CASSQVGSTSGANEQFF
TRBV6-2/TRBV6-3	TRBJ1-5	CASSYSTGFWNQPQHF
TRBV2	TRBJ2-5	CASRGRRETQYF
TRBV5-6	TRBJ2-3	CASSRGGPSLVDTQYF
TRBV28	TRBJ2-2	CASMRTGELFF
TRBV2	TRBJ2-3	CASSEWWAGSTDTQYF
TRBV3-1/TRBV3-2	TRBJ2-7	CASSPRTGVPHEQYF
TRBV2	TRBJ2-7	CASSEALRAGYSYEQYF
TRBV9	TRBJ2-3	CASSPGLAIDTQYF
TRBV30	TRBJ2-7	CAWSSGTDSSYEQYF
TRBV4-1	TRBJ1-2	CASSQAEQGYGYTF
TRBV19	TRBJ1-1	CASSSQSWGLEAFF
TRBV7-8	TRBJ1-5	CASSLGRTPISNQPQHF
TRBV7-6	TRBJ2-1	CASSLMRQGAAEQFF
TRBV19	TRBJ1-2	CASSISPGQFYGYTF
TRBV28	TRBJ1-1	CASSSRVLLRPNTEAFF
TRBV19	TRBJ1-1	CASTEVGVETEAFF
TRBV12-3/TRBV12-4	TRBJ1-1	CASSFQGPEAFF
TRBV6-4	TRBJ2-1	CASSLRTGSDEQFF
TRBV4-2	TRBJ1-5	CASSGDRGGSQPQHF
TRBV18	TRBJ1-4	CASSQVGLGATSEKLFF
TRBV5-6	TRBJ1-6	CASSFRALSYNSPLHF
TRBV6-6	TRBJ1-5	CASRRTGTGHNQPQHF
TRBV28	TRBJ2-7	CASHAGQSSYEQYF
TRBV6-5	TRBJ1-3	CASRSQGSGNTIYF
TRBV28	TRBJ1-6	CASSLLQGVGSPLHF
TRBV14	TRBJ1-4	CASSHSGPLNEKLFF